Following are 29 T cell receptor beta chains from one sample sequenced in a study of blood T cell repertoires in COVID-19. Method: immunoSEQ multiplex PCR; TCRdb's copy keeps in-frame clones and lacks some. This sample has 200,000 to 300,000 clones, with about 82% found just once. The sample was peripheral blood. The receptor source for this set is an elderly woman with COVID-19, enrolled during active disease.

The chain combines TRBV7-9 with TRBJ1-2; 8 bases map to TRBD1. CDR1 is SEHNR, CDR2 FQNEAQ, per germline (reference sequence). The CDR3 spans 15 residues. V lost 5 bases, J lost 8 bases, and 13 bases stayed unmatched. CDR3 protein: CASSHAGGEKGGYTF. CDR3 sequence (DNA): TGTGCCAGCAGCCATGCAGGGGGCGAGAAGGGCGGCTACACCTTC.

This chain uses TRBV3-1 (or the pseudogene TRBV3-2) with TRBJ2-3, with 8 nucleotides matching TRBD2. The V segment lost 4 bases and the J segment 6 bases; nucleotides outside the gene matches: 9. This CDR3 has 15 amino acids. The germline V gene has CDR1 LGHDT and CDR2 YNNKEL (reference sequence). The CDR3 DNA reads as TGTGCCAGCAGCCCCAGAGTATTAGCGGGGGATACGCAGTATTTT. Protein sequence: CASSPRVLAGDTQYF.

The chain joins TRBV2 to TRBJ2-2; D might be TRBD1 (5 bases). The CDR3 spans 13 residues. CDR1 and CDR2 from the germline V gene are SNHLY and FYNNEI. Trimming cost V 8 bases and J 6 bases, with 13 bases left between them. The CDR3 bases are TGTGCCAGCGGGCAGGGCCCCTCCGGGGAGCTGTTTTTT. Its translation is CASGQGPSGELFF.

The chain uses TRBV12-3 or TRBV12-4 and TRBJ2-1, with D maybe TRBD1 (5 bases). This CDR3 is 13 amino acids long. V lost 2 bases and J lost 8, with 10 bases in between. For the CDR3, the DNA is TGTGCCAGCAGTTTAAGGGGTGGTCATGAGCAGTTCTTC. This sequence encodes CASSLRGGHEQFF.

The rearrangement joins TRBV5-6 to TRBJ1-1; 7 nucleotides agree with TRBD1. From germline, CDR1 is SGHDT and CDR2 YYEEEE. Trimming took 4 bases from V and 2 from J; bases not matched to a gene: 11. The CDR3 length is 16 residues. CDR3 in amino acids: CASSRRDRLLNTEAFF. CDR3 bases: TGTGCCAGCAGCCGAAGGGACAGACTATTAAACACTGAAGCTTTCTTT.

The CDR3 region is CASSLRQNYGYTF. The DNA of the CDR3 is TGTGCCAGCAGCTTGAGACAGAACTATGGCTACACCTTC. The V gene is TRBV5-4, the J gene TRBJ1-2, with D perhaps matching TRBD1 (5 bases). CDR3 length: 13 residues. Between the trimmed V and J ends, which lost 1 base and 2 bases, there was a span of 6 bases. CDR1 and CDR2 (germline): SGHNT, YYREEE (reference sequence).

This sequence joins TRBV5-1 and TRBJ1-2, with D perhaps matching TRBD1 (5 bases). The CDR3 consists of 14 residues. Trimming shortened V by 4 bases and J by 5 bases, and 15 bases separated the two germline ends. CDR1 and CDR2 (germline): SGHRS, YFSETQ. The CDR3 spells CASSPGGEGYGYTF. Written as DNA, the CDR3 is TGCGCCAGCAGCCCCGGAGGGGAGGGTTATGGCTACACCTTC. Drawing the rest from reference TRBV5-1 and TRBJ1-2, the complete variable domain is KAGVTQTPRYLIKTRGQQVTLSCSPISGHRSVSWYQQTPGQGLQFLFEYFSETQRNKGNFPGRFSGRQFSNSRSEMNVSTLELGDSALYLCASSPGGEGYGYTFGSGTRLTVV.

V gene TRBV21-1 combines with J gene TRBJ1-2. TRBV21-1 is a known pseudogene. This CDR3 is 19 amino acids long. The CDR3 DNA reads TGTGCCAGCAGCTCTCCAGACTCTGCCAGCTCCTCCGCTAACTATGGCTACACCTTC. Amino acids: CASSSPDSASSSANYGYTF.

V gene TRBV10-3 combines with J gene TRBJ1-4, with 7 nucleotides matching TRBD1. V lost 2 bases and J lost 7; bases outside the gene matches: 7. Germline assignment: CDR1 ENHRY and CDR2 SYGVKD. This CDR3 comprises 15 residues. In DNA, the CDR3 is TGTGCCATCAGTGAGCGGGCAGGGGGAAGTGAAAAACTGTTTTTT. Residues: CAISERAGGSEKLFF.

A single count supports this clone. The genes are TRBV3-1 (or the pseudogene TRBV3-2) and TRBJ1-1; the D is unclear. Germline V CDR1 and CDR2: LGHDT, YNNKEL (reference sequence). This CDR3 has 14 amino acids. Trimming removed 1 base from V and 1 base from J, with 7 bases in between. CDR3 nucleotides: TGTGCCAGCAGCCAAGTTTACAGGAACACTGAAGCTTTCTTT. Its protein product is CASSQVYRNTEAFF.

The chain employs TRBV27 and TRBJ1-4, with 7 bases identical to TRBD1. The CDR3 length is 19 residues. V gave up 10 bases and J gave up 0 bases; unmatched junction bases: 20. Germline V lookup: CDR1 MNHEY, CDR2 SMNVEV (reference sequence). CDR3 in DNA: TGTGCCACTAAAGTGAGGCAGGGGGGAAACACCCCAACTAATGAAAAACTGTTTTTT. Its translation is CATKVRQGGNTPTNEKLFF.

The chain joins TRBV5-1 to TRBJ1-4; D is ambiguous. Germline CDR1 and CDR2: SGHRS and YFSETQ. CDR3 length: 14 residues. Trimming stripped 0 bases from V and 4 bases from J, with 7 bases between. The CDR3 region is CASSLGSNNEKLFF. In nucleotides, the CDR3 is TGCGCCAGCAGCTTGGGCAGTAATAATGAAAAACTGTTTTTT. The whole variable domain, remainder taken from reference TRBV5-1 and TRBJ1-4, is KAGVTQTPRYLIKTRGQQVTLSCSPISGHRSVSWYQQTPGQGLQFLFEYFSETQRNKGNFPGRFSGRQFSNSRSEMNVSTLELGDSALYLCASSLGSNNEKLFFGSGTQLSVL.

The chain is built from TRBV19 and TRBJ1-1; a weak D match, TRBD1 (5 bases). CDR1 and CDR2 from the germline V gene are LNHDA and SQIVND (reference sequence). This CDR3 region has 16 residues. Trimming cost V 5 bases and J 5 bases, with 21 bases left between them. CDR3 loop: CASSPVTGTGATEAFF. The CDR3 nucleotides read TGTGCCAGTAGTCCCGTGACCGGGACGGGAGCTACTGAAGCTTTCTTT.

The V call is TRBV29-1, the J call TRBJ1-1; TRBD1 matches 8 bases. V shed 6 bases, J shed 3 bases, and the junction held 6 bases outside the gene matches. CDR1 is SQVTM and CDR2 is ANQGSEA in the germline V gene. The CDR3 runs 13 residues. The CDR3: CSVRQGLDTEAFF. The DNA for the CDR3 is TGCAGCGTGCGACAGGGGCTCGACACTGAAGCTTTCTTT.

The sample holds many counts of this clone. The V gene is TRBV2, the J gene TRBJ2-3; TRBD1 matches at 12 bases. The V segment lost 7 bases and the J segment 5 bases; nucleotides outside the gene matches: 7. This CDR3 region has 15 residues. In germline, CDR1 is SNHLY, CDR2 FYNNEI. The CDR3 DNA sequence: TGTGCCAGCAAGGGGACAGGGGGCGCGGGAGATACGCAGTATTTT. Translation gives CASKGTGGAGDTQYF.

This clone has more than one count but fewer than ten. The V and J genes are TRBV7-9 and TRBJ2-2, with 8 positions matching TRBD2. The germline CDR1 and CDR2 sequences are SEHNR and FQNEAQ (reference sequence). The CDR3 covers 14 residues. The ends lost 7 bases at V and 4 bases at J; junction bases unmatched: 5. The CDR3 region is CASTRGVVTGELFF. The DNA of the CDR3 is TGTGCCAGCACGCGGGGGGTGGTCACCGGGGAGCTGTTTTTT.

This chain links TRBV7-2 with TRBJ1-5; D is possibly TRBD1 (5 bases). The germline V gene encodes CDR1 SGHTA and CDR2 FQGNSA. The CDR3 consists of 14 residues. Trimming stripped 5 bases from V and 4 bases from J, with 12 bases between. The CDR3 DNA reads as TGTGCCAGCAGCACCGGGGGAAGAAATCAGCCCCAGCATTTT. Protein: CASSTGGRNQPQHF.

This clone was observed many times. V gene TRBV11-2 combines with J gene TRBJ2-1, with 14 positions matching TRBD2. The CDR3 contains 15 residues. The germline CDR1 and CDR2 sequences are SGHAT and FQNNGV. Trimming took 4 bases from V and 10 from J; bases not matched to a gene: 6. The CDR3 DNA follows: TGTGCCAGCAGCTCGGGACTAGCGGGGGTAGGGGAGCAGTTCTTC. Translated, it gives CASSSGLAGVGEQFF.

The rearrangement uses TRBV14 and TRBJ1-6, with D perhaps TRBD1 (5 bases). V was trimmed by 0 bases and J by 13 bases, leaving 22 bases between them. The germline V gene has CDR1 SGHDN and CDR2 FVKESK. There are 17 residues in the CDR3. CDR3 protein: CASSQDRFGNRLVPLHF. The DNA for the CDR3 is TGTGCCAGCAGCCAAGATAGGTTTGGGAACAGGTTAGTCCCCCTCCACTTT.

The gene calls are TRBV2 and TRBJ2-2; 8 bases match TRBD1. The J segment lost 4 bases and the V segment lost 4 bases, leaving 5 bases of the junction unmatched. The CDR3 spans 15 residues. Germline V gives CDR1 SNHLY, CDR2 FYNNEI. DNA for the CDR3: TGTGCCAGCAGTGTTGCAGGGGGCATCACCGGGGAGCTGTTTTTT. This translates into CASSVAGGITGELFF.

This chain links TRBV6-6 with TRBJ2-3; weak D call: TRBD2 (5 bases). Trimming left V 5 bases short and J 6 bases short, with 18 bases between. In germline, CDR1 is MNHNY, CDR2 SVGAGI (reference sequence). The CDR3 has 15 residues. The CDR3 loop reads CASSDGRPRGDTQYF. Here the CDR3 DNA reads TGTGCCAGCAGTGATGGACGCCCCCGAGGGGATACGCAGTATTTT.

This rearrangement joins TRBV7-7 to TRBJ2-5; 9 bases align to TRBD1. CDR1 is SSHAT, CDR2 FNYEAQ, per germline (reference sequence). The CDR3 contains 16 residues. Trimming cost V 1 base and J 0 bases; bases outside gene matches: 3. CDR3 region: CASSLGTGANQETQYF. For the CDR3, the DNA is TGTGCCAGCAGCTTAGGGACAGGGGCGAACCAAGAGACCCAGTACTTC.

The V call is TRBV18, the J call TRBJ2-1, with D perhaps matching TRBD1 (6 bases). V was pared by 3 bases and J by 0 bases, with 9 bases between. Per germline, CDR1 KGHSH and CDR2 LQKENI. The CDR3 is 15 amino acids. CDR3 sequence: CASSPRQDSYNEQFF. The CDR3 DNA reads as TGTGCCAGCTCACCGAGACAGGACTCCTACAATGAGCAGTTCTTC.

The V gene is TRBV3-1 (or the pseudogene TRBV3-2), the J gene TRBJ1-2, with D possibly matching TRBD1 (6 bases). Germline V gene data show CDR1 as LGHDT and CDR2 as YNNKEL (reference sequence). Trimming left V 6 bases short and J 4 bases short, with 9 bases between. The CDR3 totals 12 residues. This chain's CDR3 is CASSQGPYGYTF. The CDR3 region has the DNA TGTGCCAGCAGTCAGGGGCCCTATGGCTACACCTTC.

The chain combines TRBV9 with TRBJ1-6; perhaps TRBD1 as D (5 bases). Germline CDR1 reads SGDLS; CDR2 reads YYNGEE. The CDR3 totals 14 residues. Trimming left V 2 bases short and J 6 bases short, with 9 bases between. CDR3 DNA: TGTGCCAGCAGCGTGGCGGGGGTTAATTCACCCCTCCACTTT. It encodes CASSVAGVNSPLHF.

This rearrangement joins TRBV6-4 to TRBJ2-5; the match to TRBD2 covers 10 bases. Germline V gene lookup returns CDR1 MRHNA and CDR2 SNTAGT. The CDR3 length is 20 residues. Germline trimming cut 10 bases from V and 0 bases from J; bases unmatched to any gene: 23. The CDR3 sequence: CAIGTLAGGRLTVYQETQYF. The CDR3 DNA reads TGTGCCATCGGGACTTTAGCGGGGGGCCGATTAACGGTGTACCAAGAGACCCAGTACTTC.

This clone was seen a single time. This sequence joins TRBV5-1 and TRBJ2-5; maybe TRBD2 (5 bases). This CDR3 region has 13 residues. V was cut by 4 bases and J by 2 bases, with 9 bases left in between. Germline V gene data show CDR1 as SGHRS and CDR2 as YFSETQ. CDR3 DNA sequence: TGCGCCAGCAGCCGGGGAAATCAAGAGACCCAGTACTTC. Protein: CASSRGNQETQYF. Full variable domain (rest looked up from reference TRBV5-1 and TRBJ2-5): KAGVTQTPRYLIKTRGQQVTLSCSPISGHRSVSWYQQTPGQGLQFLFEYFSETQRNKGNFPGRFSGRQFSNSRSEMNVSTLELGDSALYLCASSRGNQETQYFGPGTRLLVL.

The chain combines TRBV6-5 with TRBJ2-6; D is unclear. Trimming pared 0 bases from V and 2 bases from J, leaving 5 bases between. This CDR3 is 15 amino acids long. Germline CDR1 is MNHEY and CDR2 is SVGAGI. CDR3 in amino acids: CASSYSPTGANVLTF. CDR3 DNA sequence: TGTGCCAGCAGTTACTCTCCTACTGGGGCCAACGTCCTGACTTTC.

The chain combines TRBV9 with TRBJ1-1, with a tentative D call TRBD1 (5 bases). Germline values: CDR1 SGDLS, CDR2 YYNGEE. V lost 3 bases and J lost 0, with 15 bases in between. The CDR3 totals 16 residues. CDR3 amino acids: CASSAQGGGMNTEAFF. For the CDR3, the DNA is TGTGCCAGCAGCGCCCAGGGAGGAGGCATGAACACTGAAGCTTTCTTT. Filled out from reference TRBV9 and TRBJ1-1, the complete variable domain reads DSGVTQTPKHLITATGQRVTLRCSPRSGDLSVYWYQQSLDQGLQFLIQYYNGEERAKGNILERFSAQQFPDLHSELNLSSLELGDSALYFCASSAQGGGMNTEAFFGQGTRLTVV.